The 19 T cell receptor beta chains given below trace back to one sample, sequenced in a study of T-cell memory formation after mild COVID-19. MiXCR, applied by TCRdb to the 5' RACE reads, yields one record per CDR3 protein. The table records about 360,000 distinct CDR3 sequences, 13% to 15% of them present only once. Sample: PBMCs or a T cell subset sorted from them (not recorded which). Receptor source: a man aged 18 to 30 who had mild COVID-19 (a few samples of this study predate the infection). Cell type and time point are not known.

This chain uses TRBV7-2 with TRBJ1-6; TRBD1 might be the D (6 bases). The CDR3 is 15 residues long. V was shortened by 4 bases and J by 14 bases, with 21 bases between the two germline ends. CDR1 and CDR2 (germline): SGHTA, FQGNSA. The CDR3 region is CASSSQGPSSGTLHF. The CDR3 nucleotides are TGTGCCAGCAGCTCTCAGGGGCCCTCCAGTGGGACCCTCCACTTT.

Regarding this clonotype: A much more abundant neighbour one base away suggests this may be a read error. V is TRBV5-6 and J is TRBJ2-5; D possibly corresponds to TRBD2 (6 bases). The CDR3 is 13 amino acids. Germline assignment: CDR1 SGHDT and CDR2 YYEEEE. CDR3 nucleotides: TGTTCCAGCAGCATGACTAGTATAGAGACCCAGTACTTC. Translating gives CSSSMTSIETQYF.

The chain joins TRBV20-1 to TRBJ2-5, with TRBD2 identical over 14 bases. The CDR3 is 17 amino acids. Germline loops: CDR1 DFQATT, CDR2 SNEGSKA (reference sequence). V dropped 2 bases and J dropped 2; count of bases not matched to a gene: 7. CDR3 sequence reads: CSARSWTSGGTQETQYF. CDR3 sequence (DNA): TGCAGTGCTAGAAGCTGGACTAGCGGGGGGACACAAGAGACCCAGTACTTC.

In its sample, this clonotype was seen many times. The chain has TRBV6-1 and TRBJ1-5; D may be TRBD1 (6 bases). Trimming left V 10 bases short and J 9 bases short, with 34 bases between. The V gene's germline CDR1 is MNHNS and CDR2 SASEGT. This CDR3 region has 18 residues. CDR3 loop: CATTYGTREGSRMWPQHF. The CDR3 bases are TGTGCCACCACGTATGGGACACGGGAAGGCTCAAGGATGTGGCCCCAGCATTTT.

This clonotype was counted between two and nine times. The chain links TRBV6-5 to TRBJ1-1; weak D call: TRBD1 (6 bases). CDR1 and CDR2 from the germline V gene are MNHEY and SVGAGI. Trimming pared 6 bases from V and 4 bases from J, leaving 12 bases between. The CDR3 is 13 amino acids. In DNA, the CDR3 is TGTGCCAGCAGACAGGGTAGGGGCACTGAAGCTTTCTTT. Protein product: CASRQGRGTEAFF.

About this clonotype itself: This clone may be a read error of a much larger clone one base away. The chain recombines TRBV9 with TRBJ1-5, with a tentative D call TRBD1 (5 bases). Germline V CDR1 and CDR2: SGDLS, YYNGEE. This CDR3 is 14 amino acids long. The CDR3 here is CAISATDSNQPQHF. In DNA form, the CDR3 reads TGTGCCATCAGCGCGACAGATTCCAATCAGCCCCAGCATTTT. Full variable domain (outside the CDR3, taken from reference TRBV9 and TRBJ1-5): DSGVTQTPKHLITATGQRVTLRCSPRSGDLSVYWYQQSLDQGLQFLIQYYNGEERAKGNILERFSAQQFPDLHSELNLSSLELGDSALYFCAISATDSNQPQHFGDGTRLSIL.

This chain uses TRBV5-1 with TRBJ2-5; D remains unclear. CDR3 length equals 13 residues. Germline V gene sequence: CDR1 SGHRS, CDR2 YFSETQ. V was cut by 4 bases and J by 5 bases, with 12 bases left in between. The CDR3 sequence is CASSPSLGETQYF. The CDR3 region has the DNA TGCGCCAGCAGCCCATCCCTCGGGGAGACCCAGTACTTC.

In its sample, this clonotype was seen many times. This sequence joins TRBV2 and TRBJ1-5; D ambiguous. Looked up from germline, CDR1 is SNHLY and CDR2 is FYNNEI. The germline V and J ends were trimmed by 4 bases and 4 bases, with 11 bases remaining between them. The length of the CDR3 is 14 residues. For the CDR3, the DNA is TGTGCCAGCAGTGGAGGATTAAGGAATCAGCCCCAGCATTTT. Its protein product is CASSGGLRNQPQHF.

This sequence joins TRBV7-6 and TRBJ1-3; 7 bases match TRBD1. This CDR3 region has 15 residues. V shed 5 bases and J 4 bases; nucleotides not matched to a gene: 8. CDR1 and CDR2 (germline): SGHVS, FNYEAQ. CDR3 amino acids: CASSDRGLVGNTIYF. DNA of the CDR3: TGTGCCAGCAGCGATAGGGGGCTGGTCGGAAACACCATATATTTT.

This clonotype turned up a few times. The J gene is TRBJ2-2, the V gene TRBV20-1, with 9 bases fitting TRBD2. The CDR3 sequence is 16 residues long. Germline-derived CDR1 and CDR2 are DFQATT and SNEGSKA (reference sequence). V lost 0 bases and J lost 4; bases outside the gene matches: 6. This CDR3 is CSARDSLAGITGELFF. The CDR3 DNA follows: TGCAGTGCTAGAGATTCCCTAGCGGGGATCACCGGGGAGCTGTTTTTT.

This chain uses TRBV12-3 or TRBV12-4 with TRBJ1-5; the D gene is possibly TRBD1 (6 bases). The CDR3 has 15 amino acids. The V end lost 5 bases, the J end lost 7 bases, and 18 bases lay between the germline ends. This CDR3 is CASSQGGGLKQPQHF. The CDR3 nucleotides are TGTGCCAGCAGTCAAGGGGGGGGTTTAAAGCAGCCCCAGCATTTT.

The chain is built from TRBV6-5 and TRBJ2-2; 7 bases match TRBD1. V shed 5 bases and J 0 bases; nucleotides not matched to a gene: 3. There are 15 residues in the CDR3. The germline V gene encodes CDR1 MNHEY and CDR2 SVGAGI. CDR3 residues: CASSDRVPNTGELFF. The CDR3 DNA sequence: TGTGCCAGCAGTGACAGGGTCCCGAACACCGGGGAGCTGTTTTTT.

The rearrangement joins TRBV19 to TRBJ1-5, with no clear D. CDR1 LNHDA and CDR2 SQIVND come from the germline V gene (reference sequence). The germline V and J ends were trimmed by 7 bases and 4 bases, with 17 bases remaining between them. The CDR3 contains 15 residues. DNA of the CDR3: TGTGCCAGTACCATCTCGGGGAGCTCAAATCAGCCCCAGCATTTT. Amino acid sequence: CASTISGSSNQPQHF.

This clonotype came up a few times. CDR3 nucleotide sequence: TGTGCCAGCAGCTTAGGGAACAGGGGCGCCGTCACTGAAGCTTTCTTT. Protein sequence: CASSLGNRGAVTEAFF. V and J are TRBV5-4 and TRBJ1-1; 7 positions agree with TRBD1. J was trimmed by 4 bases and V by 2 bases; bases with no gene match: 11. There are 16 residues in the CDR3. Germline V gene data show CDR1 as SGHNT and CDR2 as YYREEE (reference sequence). The entire variable domain, with the rest obtained from reference TRBV5-4 and TRBJ1-1, is as follows: ETGVTQSPTHLIKTRGQQVTLRCSSQSGHNTVSWYQQALGQGPQFIFQYYREEENGRGNFPPRFSGLQFPNYSSELNVNALELDDSALYLCASSLGNRGAVTEAFFGQGTRLTVV.

A few counts support this clonotype. The rearrangement joins TRBV7-9 to TRBJ1-2; no firm D call. The V end lost 8 bases, the J end lost 4 bases, and 8 bases lay between the germline ends. The CDR3 covers 11 residues. CDR1 SEHNR and CDR2 FQNEAQ come from the germline V gene (reference sequence). The CDR3 bases are TGTGCCAGCGGTGGGATCTATGGCTACACCTTC. It is translated as CASGGIYGYTF. Based on the CDR3 plus reference TRBV7-9 and TRBJ1-2, the full variable domain is DTGVSQNPRHKITKRGQNVTFRCDPISEHNRLYWYRQTLGQGPEFLTYFQNEAQLEKSRLLSDRFSAERPKGSFSTLEIQRTEQGDSAMYLCASGGIYGYTFGSGTRLTVV.

This clonotype was observed a few times. J is TRBJ1-1 and V is TRBV12-3 or TRBV12-4, with a tentative D call TRBD1 (6 bases). Trimming pared 5 bases from V and 10 bases from J, leaving 11 bases between. There are 11 residues in the CDR3. The CDR3 loop reads CASSPGGRAFF. DNA for the CDR3: TGTGCCAGCAGTCCGGGGGGGCGAGCTTTCTTT.

This chain connects TRBV4-3 to TRBJ2-3, with TRBD2 matching 9 bases. CDR1 is LGHNA and CDR2 is YSLEER in the germline V gene. With 3 bases clipped from V and 8 bases from J, the junction kept 12 bases outside the gene matches. The CDR3 consists of 16 residues. DNA of the CDR3: TGCGCCAGCAGCCAGCCGGCGGGGGGGATCGCGTCTACGCAGTATTTT. Translation gives CASSQPAGGIASTQYF.

This clonotype was counted between two and nine times. The chain recombines TRBV4-1 with TRBJ2-7; 8 nucleotides match TRBD2. CDR3 length equals 15 residues. CDR1 and CDR2 (germline): MGHRA, YSYEKL. Unmatched junction bases numbered 3, after V lost 1 base and J lost 1 base. In DNA, the CDR3 is TGCGCCAGCAGCCAAGCGAGCGGGAGTTCCTACGAGCAGTACTTC. Translating gives CASSQASGSSYEQYF.

This clonotype has just a few counts. The chain is built from TRBV27 and TRBJ2-7; D call uncertain. The V gene lost 6 bases and the J gene lost 3 bases, with 9 bases spanning the gap. The germline gives CDR1 MNHEY, CDR2 SMNVEV (reference sequence). This CDR3 comprises 12 residues. The CDR3 bases are TGTGCCAGCAGGAAGACAATCTACGAGCAGTACGTC. Translating gives CASRKTIYEQYV.